This TCR beta chain was obtained from a study of CD8 T cells in ankylosing spondylitis. 5'-RACE, quantitative and with molecular barcodes, yielded the TCR beta libraries. TCRdb reprocessed the 5' RACE reads via MiXCR and lists one record per CDR3 protein. The sample holds hundreds of thousands of distinct CDR3 sequences, roughly 12% seen once. This clonotype was counted at least ten times. Its antigen is unidentified. Findings and limits, study-wide: A number of the motif variants had already been described in reactive arthritis synovial fluid and blood. CD8+ disease-linked clones were present at relatively low frequencies in blood. Matched ankylosing spondylitis synovial fluid reportedly contained a significantly enriched population of disease-linked clones. Characteristic, it appeared, of ankylosing spondylitis blood was a TCR beta motif of roughly eight highly homologous variants.

CDR3 size: 15 residues. V trimming: 0 bases; J trimming: 6 bases; junction bases outside the gene matches: 1. CDR1 SGDLS and CDR2 YYNGEE come from the germline V gene. This chain links TRBV9 with TRBJ2-2, with 11 bases identical to TRBD2. The sample taken for sequencing was blood, either unsorted or a sorted T cell fraction (not recorded which). This receptor was identified in a male donor with ankylosing spondylitis. The CDR3 spells CASSVVAGGPGELFF. As DNA, the CDR3 is TGTGCCAGCAGCGTAGTAGCGGGGGGGCCCGGGGAGCTGTTTTTT.